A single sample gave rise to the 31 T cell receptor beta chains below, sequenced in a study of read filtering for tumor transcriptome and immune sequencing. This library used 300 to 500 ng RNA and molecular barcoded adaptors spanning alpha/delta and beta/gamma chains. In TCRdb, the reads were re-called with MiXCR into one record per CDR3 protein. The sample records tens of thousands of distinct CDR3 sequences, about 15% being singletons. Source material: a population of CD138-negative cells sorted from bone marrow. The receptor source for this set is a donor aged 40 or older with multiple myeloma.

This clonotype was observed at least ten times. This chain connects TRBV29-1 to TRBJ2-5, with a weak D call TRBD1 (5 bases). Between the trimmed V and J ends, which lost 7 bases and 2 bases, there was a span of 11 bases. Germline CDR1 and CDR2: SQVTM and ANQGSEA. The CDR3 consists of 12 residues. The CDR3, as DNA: TGCAGCGGGGCAGCAGGGCAAGAGACCCAGTACTTC. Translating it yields CSGAAGQETQYF.

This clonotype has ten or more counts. The CDR3: CASNPGGETQYF. In nucleotides, the CDR3 is TGTGCCAGCAATCCGGGGGGAGAGACCCAGTACTTC. The rearrangement joins TRBV12-3 or TRBV12-4 to TRBJ2-5; TRBD2 aligns across 7 bases. Trimming took 7 bases from V and 4 from J; bases not matched to a gene: 3. The CDR3 spans 12 residues.

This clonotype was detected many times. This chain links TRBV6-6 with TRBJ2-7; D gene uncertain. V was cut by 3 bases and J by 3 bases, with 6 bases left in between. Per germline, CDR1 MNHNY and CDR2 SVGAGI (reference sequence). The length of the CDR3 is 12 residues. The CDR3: CASSYGLYEQYF. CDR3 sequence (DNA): TGTGCCAGCAGTTATGGGCTCTACGAGCAGTACTTC.

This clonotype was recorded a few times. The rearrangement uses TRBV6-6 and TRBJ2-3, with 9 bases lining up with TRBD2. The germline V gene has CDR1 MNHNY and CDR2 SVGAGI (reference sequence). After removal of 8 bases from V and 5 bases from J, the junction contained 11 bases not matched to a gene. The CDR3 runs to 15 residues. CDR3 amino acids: CASAHGQLAGDTQYF. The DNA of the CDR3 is TGTGCCAGCGCCCACGGACAACTAGCGGGAGATACGCAGTATTTT.

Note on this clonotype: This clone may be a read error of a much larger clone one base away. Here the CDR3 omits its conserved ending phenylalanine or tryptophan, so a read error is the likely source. The CDR3 DNA reads as TGTGCCAGCAACCAATTGGGAACTAACACTGAAGCTTTCCTT. It encodes CASNQLGTNTEAFL. The chain links TRBV9 to TRBJ1-1; D gene ambiguous. Trimming removed 6 bases from V and 2 bases from J, with 14 bases in between. Germline values: CDR1 SGDLS, CDR2 YYNGEE. This CDR3 region has 14 residues.

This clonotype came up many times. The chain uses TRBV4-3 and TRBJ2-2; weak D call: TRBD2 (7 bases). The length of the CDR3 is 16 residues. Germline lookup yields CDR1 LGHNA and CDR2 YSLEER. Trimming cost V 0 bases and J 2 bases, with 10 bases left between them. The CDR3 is CASSQDGGLNTGELFF. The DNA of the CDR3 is TGCGCCAGCAGCCAAGACGGGGGGCTCAACACCGGGGAGCTGTTTTTT.

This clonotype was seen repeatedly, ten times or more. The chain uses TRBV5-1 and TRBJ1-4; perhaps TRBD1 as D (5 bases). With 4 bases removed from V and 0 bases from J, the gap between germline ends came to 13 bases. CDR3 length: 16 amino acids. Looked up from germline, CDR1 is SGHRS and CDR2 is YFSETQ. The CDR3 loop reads CASSMFGTTTNEKLFF. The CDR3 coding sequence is TGCGCCAGCAGCATGTTCGGGACGACAACTAATGAAAAACTGTTTTTT.

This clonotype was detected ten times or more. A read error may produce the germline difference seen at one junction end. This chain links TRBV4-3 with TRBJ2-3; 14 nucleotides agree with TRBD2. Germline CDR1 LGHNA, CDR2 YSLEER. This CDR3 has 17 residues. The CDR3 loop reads CASSQDGTSGSIDTQYF. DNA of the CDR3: TGCGCCAGCAGCCAAGACGGGACTAGCGGGAGCATAGATACGCAGTATTTT.

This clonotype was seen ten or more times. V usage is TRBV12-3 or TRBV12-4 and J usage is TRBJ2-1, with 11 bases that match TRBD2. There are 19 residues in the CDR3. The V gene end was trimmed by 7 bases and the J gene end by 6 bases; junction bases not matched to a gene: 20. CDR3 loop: CASTNPGGLAVRYPNEQFF. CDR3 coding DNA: TGTGCCAGCACTAATCCCGGGGGACTAGCGGTCCGTTACCCCAATGAGCAGTTCTTC.

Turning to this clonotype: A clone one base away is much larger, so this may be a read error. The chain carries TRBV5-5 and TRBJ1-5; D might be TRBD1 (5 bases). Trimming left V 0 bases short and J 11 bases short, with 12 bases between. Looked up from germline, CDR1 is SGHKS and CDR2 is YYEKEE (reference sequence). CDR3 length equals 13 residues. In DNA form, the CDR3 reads TGTGCCAGCAGCTTGGATTTGGGGGAGTCCCAGCATTTT. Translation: CASSLDLGESQHF.

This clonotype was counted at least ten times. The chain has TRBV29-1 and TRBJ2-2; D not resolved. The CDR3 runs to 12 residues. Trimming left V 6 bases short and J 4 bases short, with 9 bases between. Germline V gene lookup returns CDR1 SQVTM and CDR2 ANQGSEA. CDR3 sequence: CSVYKATGELFF. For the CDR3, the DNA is TGCAGCGTCTACAAAGCCACCGGGGAGCTGTTTTTT.

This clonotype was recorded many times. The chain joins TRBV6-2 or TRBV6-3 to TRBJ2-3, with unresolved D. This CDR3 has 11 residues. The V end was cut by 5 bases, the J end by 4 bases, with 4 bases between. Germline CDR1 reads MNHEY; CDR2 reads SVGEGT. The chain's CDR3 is CASSQADTQYF. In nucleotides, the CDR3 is TGTGCCAGCAGTCAAGCAGATACGCAGTATTTT.

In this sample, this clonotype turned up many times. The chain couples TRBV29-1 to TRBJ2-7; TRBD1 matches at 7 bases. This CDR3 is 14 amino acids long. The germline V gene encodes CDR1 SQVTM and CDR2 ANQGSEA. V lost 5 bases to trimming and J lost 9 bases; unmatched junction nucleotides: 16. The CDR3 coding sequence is TGCAGCGTTACCCGGGACAGCTCTGTCTTGGGGCAGTACTTC. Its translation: CSVTRDSSVLGQYF.

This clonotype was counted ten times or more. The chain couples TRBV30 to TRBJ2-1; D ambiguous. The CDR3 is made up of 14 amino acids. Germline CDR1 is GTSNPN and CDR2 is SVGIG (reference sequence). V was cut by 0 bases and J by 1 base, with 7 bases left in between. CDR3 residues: CAWSVYPSYNEQFF. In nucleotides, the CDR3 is TGTGCCTGGAGTGTATACCCATCCTACAATGAGCAGTTCTTC.

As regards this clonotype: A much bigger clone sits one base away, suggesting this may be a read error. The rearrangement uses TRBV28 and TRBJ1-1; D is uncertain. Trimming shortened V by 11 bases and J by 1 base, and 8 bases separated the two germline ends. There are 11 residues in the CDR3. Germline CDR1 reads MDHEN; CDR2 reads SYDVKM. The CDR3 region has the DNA TGTGCCGCGGTCGGGAACACTGAAGCTTTCTTT. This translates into CAAVGNTEAFF.

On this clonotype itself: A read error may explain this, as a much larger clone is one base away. The CDR3 region has the DNA TGTGCCGGCAGCACGCGGTCCGCCAGGGCCTCGAACACTGAAGCTTTCTTT. Translation gives CAGSTRSARASNTEAFF. The chain carries TRBV7-3 and TRBJ1-1; weak D call: TRBD1 (5 bases). Germline CDR1 and CDR2: SGHTA and FQGTGA. The CDR3 has 17 amino acids.

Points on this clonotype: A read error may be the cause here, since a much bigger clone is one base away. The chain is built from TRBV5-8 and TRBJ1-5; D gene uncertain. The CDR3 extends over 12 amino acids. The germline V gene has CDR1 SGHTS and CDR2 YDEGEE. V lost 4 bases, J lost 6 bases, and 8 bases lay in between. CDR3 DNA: TGTGCCAGCAGCGTCGGGCGTCAGCCCCAGCATTTT. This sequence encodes CASSVGRQPQHF.

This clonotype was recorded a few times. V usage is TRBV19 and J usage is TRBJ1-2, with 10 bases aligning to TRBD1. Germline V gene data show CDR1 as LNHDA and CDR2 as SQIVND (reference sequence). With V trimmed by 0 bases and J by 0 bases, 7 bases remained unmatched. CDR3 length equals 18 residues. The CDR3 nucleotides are TGTGCCAGTAGTATAGATGTGGGACAGGGGTCCACTAACTATGGCTACACCTTC. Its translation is CASSIDVGQGSTNYGYTF.

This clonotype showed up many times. The CDR3 bases are TGTGCCAGCAGAATTCGGCTAGCGGGATTCTACGAGCAGTACTTC. This codes for CASRIRLAGFYEQYF. The J gene is TRBJ2-7, the V gene TRBV2, with 9 positions matching TRBD2. The CDR3 loop spans 15 amino acids. Trimming cost V 6 bases and J 3 bases; bases outside gene matches: 9. From germline, CDR1 is SNHLY and CDR2 FYNNEI.

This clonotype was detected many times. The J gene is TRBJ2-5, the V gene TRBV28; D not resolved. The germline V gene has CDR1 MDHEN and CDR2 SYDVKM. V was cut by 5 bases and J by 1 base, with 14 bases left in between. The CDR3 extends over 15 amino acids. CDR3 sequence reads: CASSLRWGTQETQYF. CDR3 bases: TGTGCCAGCAGTCTAAGGTGGGGAACCCAAGAGACCCAGTACTTC. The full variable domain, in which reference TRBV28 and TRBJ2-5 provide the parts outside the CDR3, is DVKVTQSSRYLVKRTGEKVFLECVQDMDHENMFWYRQDPGLGLRLIYFSYDVKMKEKGDIPEGYSVSREKKERFSLILESASTNQTSMYLCASSLRWGTQETQYFGPGTRLLVL.

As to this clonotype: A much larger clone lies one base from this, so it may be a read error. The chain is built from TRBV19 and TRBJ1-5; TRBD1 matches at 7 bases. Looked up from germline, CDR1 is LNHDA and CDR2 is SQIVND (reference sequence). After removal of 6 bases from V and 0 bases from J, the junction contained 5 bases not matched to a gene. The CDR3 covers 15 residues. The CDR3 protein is CASSPRTGSNQPQHF. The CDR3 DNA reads TGTGCCAGTAGCCCCCGGACAGGTAGCAATCAGCCCCAGCATTTT.

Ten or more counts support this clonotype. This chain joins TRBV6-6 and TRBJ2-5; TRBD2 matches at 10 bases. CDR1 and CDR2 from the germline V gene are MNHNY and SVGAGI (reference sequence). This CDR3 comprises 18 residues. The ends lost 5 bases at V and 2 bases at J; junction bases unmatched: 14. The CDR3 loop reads CASSRRRVAGGGQETQYF. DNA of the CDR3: TGTGCCAGCAGTCGCCGTCGTGTAGCGGGAGGAGGACAAGAGACCCAGTACTTC.

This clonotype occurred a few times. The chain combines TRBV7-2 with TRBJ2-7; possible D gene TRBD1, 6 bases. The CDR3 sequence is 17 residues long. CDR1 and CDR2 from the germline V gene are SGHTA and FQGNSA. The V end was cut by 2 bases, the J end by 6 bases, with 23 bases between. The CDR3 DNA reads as TGTGCCAGCAGCTTAAGGGTCCTAAGAGACCACAGGGTCGAGCAGTACTTC. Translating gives CASSLRVLRDHRVEQYF.

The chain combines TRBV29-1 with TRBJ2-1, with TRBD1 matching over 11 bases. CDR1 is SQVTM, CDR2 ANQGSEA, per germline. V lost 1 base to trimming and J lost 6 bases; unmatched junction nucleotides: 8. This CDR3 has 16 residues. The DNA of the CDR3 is TGCAGCGTTGAAGGGGACAGGGGGGGATGGTCCAATGAGCAGTTCTTC. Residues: CSVEGDRGGWSNEQFF.

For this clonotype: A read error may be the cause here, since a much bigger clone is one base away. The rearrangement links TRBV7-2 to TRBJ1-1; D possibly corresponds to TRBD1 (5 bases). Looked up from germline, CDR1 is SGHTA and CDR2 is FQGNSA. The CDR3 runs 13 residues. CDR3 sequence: CASSVDRYTQAFF. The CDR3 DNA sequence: TGTGCCAGCAGCGTAGACAGATACACTCAAGCTTTCTTT.

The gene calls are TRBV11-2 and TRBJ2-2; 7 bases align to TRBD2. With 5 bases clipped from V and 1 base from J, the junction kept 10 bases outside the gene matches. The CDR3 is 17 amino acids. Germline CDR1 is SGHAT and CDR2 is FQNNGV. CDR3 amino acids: CASSPAFKRENTGELFF. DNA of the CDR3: TGTGCCAGCAGCCCAGCGTTTAAGCGGGAGAACACCGGGGAGCTGTTTTTT. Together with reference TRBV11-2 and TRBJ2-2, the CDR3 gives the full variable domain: EAGVAQSPRYKIIEKRQSVAFWCNPISGHATLYWYQQILGQGPKLLIQFQNNGVVDDSQLPKDRFSAERLKGVDSTLKIQPAKLEDSAVYLCASSPAFKRENTGELFFGEGSRLTVL.

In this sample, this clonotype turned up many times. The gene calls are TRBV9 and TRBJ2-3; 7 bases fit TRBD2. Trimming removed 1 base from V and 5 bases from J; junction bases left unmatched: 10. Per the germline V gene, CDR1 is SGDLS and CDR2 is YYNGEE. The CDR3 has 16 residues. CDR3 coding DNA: TGTGCCAGCAGCGTACACAGCGGGGAGCGTGGAGATACGCAGTATTTT. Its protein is CASSVHSGERGDTQYF.

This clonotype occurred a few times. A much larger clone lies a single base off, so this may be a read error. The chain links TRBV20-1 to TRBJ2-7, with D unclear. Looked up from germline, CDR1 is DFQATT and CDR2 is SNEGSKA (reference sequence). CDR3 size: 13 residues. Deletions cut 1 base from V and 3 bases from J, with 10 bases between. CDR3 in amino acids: CSARVGSYYEQYF. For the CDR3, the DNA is TGCAGTGCTAGAGTCGGATCCTACTACGAGCAGTACTTC.

CDR3 protein: CASSELQGELFF. The CDR3 nucleotides are TGCGCCAGCAGCGAACTTCAGGGGGAACTGTTTTTT. This chain uses TRBV5-1 with TRBJ1-4, with 7 bases aligning to TRBD1. Germline values: CDR1 SGHRS, CDR2 YFSETQ. V gave up 4 bases and J gave up 12 bases; unmatched junction bases: 6. The CDR3 length is 12 residues.

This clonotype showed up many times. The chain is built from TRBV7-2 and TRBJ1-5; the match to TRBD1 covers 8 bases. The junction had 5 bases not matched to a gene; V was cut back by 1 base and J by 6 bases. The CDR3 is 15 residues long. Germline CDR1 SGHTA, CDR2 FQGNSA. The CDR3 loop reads CASSLGQGAAQPQHF. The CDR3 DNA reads TGTGCCAGCAGCTTAGGCCAGGGGGCAGCTCAGCCCCAGCATTTT.

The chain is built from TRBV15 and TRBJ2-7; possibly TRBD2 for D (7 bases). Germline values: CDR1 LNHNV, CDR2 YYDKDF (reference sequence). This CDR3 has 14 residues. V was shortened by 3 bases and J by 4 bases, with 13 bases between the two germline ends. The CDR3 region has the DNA TGTGCCACCAGCAGGGGGGGGGCCCAATACGAGCAGTACTTC. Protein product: CATSRGGAQYEQYF.